Below, one T cell receptor (beta chain) is given with its context. These data originate in a study of response to subunit inactivated influenza vaccine. MiXCR, applied by TCRdb to the RT-PCR reads, yields one record per CDR3 protein. This sample has 290,000 or so distinct CDR3 sequences, with approximately 21% found just once. The CDR3 is 14 residues long. Trimming removed 0 bases at V and 2 bases at J, with 5 bases between. Germline loops: CDR1 MNHEY, CDR2 SVGEGT. The rearrangement links TRBV6-2 or TRBV6-3 to TRBJ1-5, with D possibly matching TRBD1 (5 bases). This sequence originates from a man in his fifties or sixties who received an inactivated influenza vaccine. Sequences were derived from PBMCs from blood, sampled about 20 months after vaccination. The CDR3 protein is CASSYSTGNQPQHF. CDR3 nucleotide sequence: TGTGCCAGCAGTTACTCGACAGGCAATCAGCCCCAGCATTTT.